This T cell receptor (beta chain) derives from a study of blood T cells in healthy people across ages. Findings and caveats of the study: There was no known CMV status for donors, so expanded clonotype changes were possibly confounded.

Primed by a sample-barcoded 5' primer and a J-beta primer mix, a second PCR proceeded for 7 to 11 cycles. Via MiXCR, TCRdb re-called the 5' RACE reads, giving one row per CDR3 protein. The profile shows 540,000 or so distinct CDR3 sequences, 27% of them singletons. This CDR3 has 16 residues. Trimming took 0 bases from V and 10 from J, leaving 19 bases between them. CDR1 and CDR2 (germline): LGHNA, YSLEER. This clonotype came up a few times. Its antigen remains unknown. The TCR was taken from a woman in her seventies in good health. V is TRBV4-3 and J is TRBJ2-1; no reliable D call. Sequences were obtained from blood. The CDR3 nucleotides read TGCGCCAGCAGCCAAGATTATGTTTTCCCTTCAAGAGAGCAGTTCTTC. Translating it yields CASSQDYVFPSREQFF.